This TCR beta chain comes out of a study of T cells after yellow fever vaccination. The CDR3 sequence is 15 residues long. Germline CDR1 SGHTA, CDR2 FQGNSA. The V end lost 5 bases, the J end lost 1 base, and 14 bases lay between the germline ends. This clonotype was picked up a small number of times. TCRdb itself ran the 5' RACE reads through MiXCR, one entry per CDR3 protein. The table records some 500,000 distinct CDR3 sequences, approximately 15% of them present only once. This rearrangement joins TRBV7-2 to TRBJ1-1, with D perhaps TRBD1 (6 bases). The sequences come from PBMCs, collected on the day of the yellow fever booster vaccination. This clonotype was sampled from a man aged 30 to 45 who received the YFV17D yellow fever vaccine. CDR3 loop: CASSPQQGPNTEAFF. The CDR3 nucleotides are TGTGCCAGCAGCCCTCAACAGGGACCGAACACTGAAGCTTTCTTT. Using reference TRBV7-2 and TRBJ1-1 for the parts outside the CDR3, the full variable domain is GAGVSQSPSNKVTEKGKDVELRCDPISGHTALYWYRQSLGQGLEFLIYFQGNSAPDKSGLPSDRFSAERTGGSVSTLTIQRTQQEDSAVYLCASSPQQGPNTEAFFGQGTRLTVV.